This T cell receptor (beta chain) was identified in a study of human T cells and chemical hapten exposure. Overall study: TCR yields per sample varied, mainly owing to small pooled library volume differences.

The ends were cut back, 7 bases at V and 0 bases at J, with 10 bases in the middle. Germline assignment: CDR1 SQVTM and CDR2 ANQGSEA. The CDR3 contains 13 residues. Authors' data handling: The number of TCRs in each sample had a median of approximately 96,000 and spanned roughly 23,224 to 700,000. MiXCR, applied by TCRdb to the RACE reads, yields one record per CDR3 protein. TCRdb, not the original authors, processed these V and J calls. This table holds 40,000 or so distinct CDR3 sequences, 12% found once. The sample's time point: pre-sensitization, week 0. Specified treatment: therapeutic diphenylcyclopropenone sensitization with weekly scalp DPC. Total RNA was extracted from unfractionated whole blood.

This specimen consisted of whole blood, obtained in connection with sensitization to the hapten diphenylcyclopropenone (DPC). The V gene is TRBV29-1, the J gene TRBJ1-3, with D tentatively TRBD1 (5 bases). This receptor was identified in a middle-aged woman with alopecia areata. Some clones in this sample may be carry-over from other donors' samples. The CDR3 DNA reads TGCAGCGCTGGACACAGCTCTGGAAACACCATATATTTT. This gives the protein CSAGHSSGNTIYF.